This TCR beta chain was captured in a study of T cell repertoires in aging, cancer and after chemotherapy. Study-wide results and limits: Untreated cancer patients had significantly lower blood TCR diversity than age-matched healthy donors. In cancer patients, declining TCR diversity with age involved lost richness and lost evenness.

By proportion, this clonotype is medium-sized (0.01 to 0.1%). Its antigen is still unknown. Rearranged V-D-J TRB sequences were amplified with a mixed TRB-A/B primer pool. TCRdb used MiXCR to reprocess the multiplex PCR reads, holding one entry per CDR3 protein. Among 1,500 to 2,000 distinct CDR3 sequences listed, around a fifth were seen once. The template was genomic DNA from peripheral blood, not RNA. Trimming at V came to 4 bases and at J to 2 bases, leaving 11 bases not matched to a gene. The CDR3 covers 17 residues. Germline assignment: CDR1 MNHEY and CDR2 SVGEGT. What was sequenced was blood. The TCR sequence derives from a human donor with a blood cancer. This chain joins TRBV6-2 or TRBV6-3 and TRBJ2-7; 10 positions match TRBD1. In DNA, the CDR3 is TGTGCCAGCAGTTCTTTGACAGGGGGCGGGTGGACCTACGAGCAGTACTTC. It specifies CASSSLTGGGWTYEQYF.